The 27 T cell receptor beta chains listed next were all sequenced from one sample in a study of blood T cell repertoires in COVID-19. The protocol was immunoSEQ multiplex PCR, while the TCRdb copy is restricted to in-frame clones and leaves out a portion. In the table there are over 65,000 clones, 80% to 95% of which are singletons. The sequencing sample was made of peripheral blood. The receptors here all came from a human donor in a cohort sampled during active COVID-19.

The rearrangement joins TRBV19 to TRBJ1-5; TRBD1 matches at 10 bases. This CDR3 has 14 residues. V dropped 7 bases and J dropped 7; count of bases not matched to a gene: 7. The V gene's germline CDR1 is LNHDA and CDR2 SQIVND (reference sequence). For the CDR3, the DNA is TGTGCCAGTAACCCGGACAGGGGGGCCCAGCCCCAGCATTTT. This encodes CASNPDRGAQPQHF.

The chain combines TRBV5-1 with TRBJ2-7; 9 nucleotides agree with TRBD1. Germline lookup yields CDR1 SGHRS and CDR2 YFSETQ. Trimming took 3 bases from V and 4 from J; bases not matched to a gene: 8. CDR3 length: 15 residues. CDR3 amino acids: CASSSGQGSVYEQYF. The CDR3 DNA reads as TGCGCCAGCAGCTCCGGACAGGGGTCGGTATACGAGCAGTACTTC.

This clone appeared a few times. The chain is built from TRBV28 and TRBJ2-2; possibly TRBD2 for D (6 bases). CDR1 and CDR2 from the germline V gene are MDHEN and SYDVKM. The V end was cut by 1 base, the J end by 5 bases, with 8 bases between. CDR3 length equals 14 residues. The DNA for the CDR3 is TGTGCCAGCAGTTTATCAGGGAGGACCGGGGAGCTGTTTTTT. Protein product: CASSLSGRTGELFF.

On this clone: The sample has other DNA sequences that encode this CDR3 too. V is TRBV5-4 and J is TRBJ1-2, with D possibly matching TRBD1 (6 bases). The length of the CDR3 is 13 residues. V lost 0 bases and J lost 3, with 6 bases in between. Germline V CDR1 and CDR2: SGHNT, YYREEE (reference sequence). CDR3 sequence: CASSLGQDYGYTF. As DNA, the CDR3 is TGTGCCAGCAGCTTGGGACAGGACTATGGCTACACCTTC.

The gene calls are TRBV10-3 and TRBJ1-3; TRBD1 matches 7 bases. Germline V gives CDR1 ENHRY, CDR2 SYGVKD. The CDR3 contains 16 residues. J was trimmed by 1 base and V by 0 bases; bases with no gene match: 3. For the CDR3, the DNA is TGTGCCATCAGTGAGTCCCCGGGACAGTCTGGAAACACCATATATTTT. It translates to CAISESPGQSGNTIYF.

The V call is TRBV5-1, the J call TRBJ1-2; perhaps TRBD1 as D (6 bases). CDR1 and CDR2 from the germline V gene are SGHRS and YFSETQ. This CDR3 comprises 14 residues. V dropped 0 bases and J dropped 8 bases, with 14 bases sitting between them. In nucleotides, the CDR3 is TGCGCCAGCAGCTTGGTCGGGGACATGGAGGGCTACACCTTC. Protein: CASSLVGDMEGYTF.

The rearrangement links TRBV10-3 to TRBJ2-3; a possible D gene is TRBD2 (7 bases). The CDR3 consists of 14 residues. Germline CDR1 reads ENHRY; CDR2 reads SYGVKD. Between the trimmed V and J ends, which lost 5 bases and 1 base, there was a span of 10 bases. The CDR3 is CAISLGGGTDTQYF. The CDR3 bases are TGTGCCATCAGTTTAGGGGGGGGCACAGATACGCAGTATTTT.

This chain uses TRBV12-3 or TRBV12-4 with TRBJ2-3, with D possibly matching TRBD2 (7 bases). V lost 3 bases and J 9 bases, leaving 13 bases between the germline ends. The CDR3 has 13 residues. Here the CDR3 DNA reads TGTGCCAGCAGTTTTGGGAGGGGGGGGACGCAGTATTTT. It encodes CASSFGRGGTQYF.

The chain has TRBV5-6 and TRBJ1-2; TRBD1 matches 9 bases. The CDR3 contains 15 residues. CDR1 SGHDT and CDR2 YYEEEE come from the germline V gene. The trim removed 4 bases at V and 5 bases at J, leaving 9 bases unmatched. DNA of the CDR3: TGTGCCAGCAGCACCGGGACAGGGATCCCATATGGCTACACCTTC. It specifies CASSTGTGIPYGYTF.

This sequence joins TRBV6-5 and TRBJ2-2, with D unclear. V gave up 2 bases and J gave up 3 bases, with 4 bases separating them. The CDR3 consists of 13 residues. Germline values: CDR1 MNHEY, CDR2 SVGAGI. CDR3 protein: CASSYQDTGELFF. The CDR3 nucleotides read TGTGCCAGCAGTTACCAGGACACCGGGGAGCTGTTTTTT.

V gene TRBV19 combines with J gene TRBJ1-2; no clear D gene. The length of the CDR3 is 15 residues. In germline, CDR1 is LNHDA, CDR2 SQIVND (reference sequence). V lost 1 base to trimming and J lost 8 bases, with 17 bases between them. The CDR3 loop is CASSIGVEGYRGYTF. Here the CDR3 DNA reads TGTGCCAGTAGTATAGGTGTGGAGGGTTACCGGGGCTACACCTTC.

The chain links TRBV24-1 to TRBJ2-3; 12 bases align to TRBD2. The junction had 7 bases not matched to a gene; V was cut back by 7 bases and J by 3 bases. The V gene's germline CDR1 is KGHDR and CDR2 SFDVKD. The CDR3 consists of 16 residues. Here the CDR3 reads CATSHPSGGATDTQYF. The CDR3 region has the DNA TGTGCCACCAGCCACCCTAGCGGGGGGGCTACAGATACGCAGTATTTT.

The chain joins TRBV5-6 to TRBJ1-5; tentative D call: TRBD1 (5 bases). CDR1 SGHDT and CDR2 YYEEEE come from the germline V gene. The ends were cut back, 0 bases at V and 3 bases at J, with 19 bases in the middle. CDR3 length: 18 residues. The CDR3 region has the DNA TGTGCCAGCAGCTTGGGGCGCAGGGCCTCGGGTGTCAATCAGCCCCAGCATTTT. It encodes CASSLGRRASGVNQPQHF.

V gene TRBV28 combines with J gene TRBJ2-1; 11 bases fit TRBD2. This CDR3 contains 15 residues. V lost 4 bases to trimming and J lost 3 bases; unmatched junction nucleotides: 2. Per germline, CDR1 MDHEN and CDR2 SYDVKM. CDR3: CASSWGTSGYNEQFF. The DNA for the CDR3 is TGTGCCAGCAGTTGGGGGACTAGCGGCTACAATGAGCAGTTCTTC. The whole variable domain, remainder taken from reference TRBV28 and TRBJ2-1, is DVKVTQSSRYLVKRTGEKVFLECVQDMDHENMFWYRQDPGLGLRLIYFSYDVKMKEKGDIPEGYSVSREKKERFSLILESASTNQTSMYLCASSWGTSGYNEQFFGPGTRLTVL.

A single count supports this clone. DNA of the CDR3: TGTGCCAGCAGTATGACTAACACTGAAGCTTTCTTT. It translates to CASSMTNTEAFF. The chain employs TRBV6-2 or TRBV6-3 and TRBJ1-1; D unresolved. CDR1 and CDR2 from the germline V gene are MNHEY and SVGEGT. The CDR3 is 12 residues long. V lost 5 bases, J lost 2 bases, and 6 bases lay in between.

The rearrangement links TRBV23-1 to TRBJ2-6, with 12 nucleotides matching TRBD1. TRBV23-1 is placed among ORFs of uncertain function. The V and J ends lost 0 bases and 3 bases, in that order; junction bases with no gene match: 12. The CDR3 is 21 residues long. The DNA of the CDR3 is TGCGCCAGCAGTCAATCGAAGGGGGACAGGGGGCGCTCATTTGGGGCCAACGTCCTGACTTTC. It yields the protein CASSQSKGDRGRSFGANVLTF.

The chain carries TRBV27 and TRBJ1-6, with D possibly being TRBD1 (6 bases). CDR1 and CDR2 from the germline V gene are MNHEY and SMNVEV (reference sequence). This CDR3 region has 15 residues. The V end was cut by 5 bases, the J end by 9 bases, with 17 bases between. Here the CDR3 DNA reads TGTGCCAGCAGTGTAGAACAGGGCTCGACTTCACCCCTCCACTTT. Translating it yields CASSVEQGSTSPLHF.

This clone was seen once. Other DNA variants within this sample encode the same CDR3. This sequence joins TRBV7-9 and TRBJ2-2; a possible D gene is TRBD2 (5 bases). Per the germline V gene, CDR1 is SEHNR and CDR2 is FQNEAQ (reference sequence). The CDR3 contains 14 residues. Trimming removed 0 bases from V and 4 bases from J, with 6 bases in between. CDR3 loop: CASSLAGGTGELFF. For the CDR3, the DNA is TGTGCCAGCAGCTTAGCTGGAGGCACCGGGGAGCTGTTTTTT. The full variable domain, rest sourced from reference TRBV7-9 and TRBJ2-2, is DTGVSQNPRHKITKRGQNVTFRCDPISEHNRLYWYRQTLGQGPEFLTYFQNEAQLEKSRLLSDRFSAERPKGSFSTLEIQRTEQGDSAMYLCASSLAGGTGELFFGEGSRLTVL.

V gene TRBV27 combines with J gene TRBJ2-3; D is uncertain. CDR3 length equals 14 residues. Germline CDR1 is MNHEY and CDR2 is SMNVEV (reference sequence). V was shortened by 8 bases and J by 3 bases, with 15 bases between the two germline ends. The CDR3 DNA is TGTGCCAGCGCCATGAGCCTCGATACAGATACGCAGTATTTT. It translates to CASAMSLDTDTQYF.

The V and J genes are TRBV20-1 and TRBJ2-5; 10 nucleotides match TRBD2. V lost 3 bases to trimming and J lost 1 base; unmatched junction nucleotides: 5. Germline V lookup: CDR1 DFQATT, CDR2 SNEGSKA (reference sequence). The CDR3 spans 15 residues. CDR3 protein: CSASKLAGSQETQYF. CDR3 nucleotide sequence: TGCAGTGCTAGTAAACTAGCGGGGAGCCAAGAGACCCAGTACTTC.

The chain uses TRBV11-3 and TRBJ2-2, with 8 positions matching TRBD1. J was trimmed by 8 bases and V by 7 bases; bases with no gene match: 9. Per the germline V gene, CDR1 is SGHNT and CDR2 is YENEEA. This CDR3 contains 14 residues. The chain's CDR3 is CASTSKQGAGELFF. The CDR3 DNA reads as TGTGCCAGCACCTCAAAGCAGGGGGCGGGGGAGCTGTTTTTT.

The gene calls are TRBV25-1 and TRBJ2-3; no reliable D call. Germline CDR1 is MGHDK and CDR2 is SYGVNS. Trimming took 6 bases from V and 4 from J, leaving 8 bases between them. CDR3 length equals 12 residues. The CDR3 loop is CASSRLPDTQYF. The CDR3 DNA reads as TGTGCCAGCAGCCGACTTCCAGATACGCAGTATTTT. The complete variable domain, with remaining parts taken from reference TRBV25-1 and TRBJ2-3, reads EADIYQTPRYLVIGTGKKITLECSQTMGHDKMYWYQQDPGMELHLIHYSYGVNSTEKGDLSSESTVSRIRTEHFPLTLESARPSHTSQYLCASSRLPDTQYFGPGTRLTVL.

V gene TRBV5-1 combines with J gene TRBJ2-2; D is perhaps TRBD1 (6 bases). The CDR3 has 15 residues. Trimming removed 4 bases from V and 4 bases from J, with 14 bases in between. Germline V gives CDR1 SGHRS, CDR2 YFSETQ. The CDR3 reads CASSQRTGTTGELFF. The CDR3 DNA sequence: TGCGCCAGCAGCCAGAGAACAGGGACCACCGGGGAGCTGTTTTTT.

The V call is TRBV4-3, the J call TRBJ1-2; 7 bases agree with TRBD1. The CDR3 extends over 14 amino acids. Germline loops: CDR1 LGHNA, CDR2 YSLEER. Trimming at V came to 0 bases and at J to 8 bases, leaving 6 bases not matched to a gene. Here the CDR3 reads CASSQETGPQGYTF. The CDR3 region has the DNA TGCGCCAGCAGCCAAGAGACAGGGCCTCAGGGCTACACCTTC.

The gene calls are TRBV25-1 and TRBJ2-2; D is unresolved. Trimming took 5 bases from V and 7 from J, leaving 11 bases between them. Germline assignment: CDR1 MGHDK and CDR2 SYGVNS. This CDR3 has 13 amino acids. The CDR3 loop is CASSTLSVGELFF. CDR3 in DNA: TGTGCCAGCAGTACCCTAAGCGTCGGGGAGCTGTTTTTT.

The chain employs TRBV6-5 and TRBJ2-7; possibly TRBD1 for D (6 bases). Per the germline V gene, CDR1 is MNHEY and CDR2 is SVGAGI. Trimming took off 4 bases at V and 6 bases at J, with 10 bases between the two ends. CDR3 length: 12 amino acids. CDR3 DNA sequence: TGTGCCAGCAGTTTACAGGGCTCCGAGCAGTACTTC. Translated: CASSLQGSEQYF.

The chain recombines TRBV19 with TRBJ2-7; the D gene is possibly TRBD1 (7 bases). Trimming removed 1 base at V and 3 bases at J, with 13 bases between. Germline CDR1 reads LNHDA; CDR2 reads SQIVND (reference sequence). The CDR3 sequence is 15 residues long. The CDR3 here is CASSIGAGGYYEQYF. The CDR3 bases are TGTGCCAGTAGTATAGGGGCAGGGGGGTACTACGAGCAGTACTTC.